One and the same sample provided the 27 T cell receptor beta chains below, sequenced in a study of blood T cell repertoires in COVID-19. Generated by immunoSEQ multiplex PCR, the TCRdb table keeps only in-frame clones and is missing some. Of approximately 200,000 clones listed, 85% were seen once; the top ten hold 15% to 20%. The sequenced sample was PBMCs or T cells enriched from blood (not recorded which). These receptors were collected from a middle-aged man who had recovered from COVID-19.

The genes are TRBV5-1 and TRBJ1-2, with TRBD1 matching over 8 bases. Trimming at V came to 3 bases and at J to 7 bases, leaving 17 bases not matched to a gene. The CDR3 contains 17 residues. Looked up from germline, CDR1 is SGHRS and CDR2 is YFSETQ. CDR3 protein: CASSWEATGVITSGYTF. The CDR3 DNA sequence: TGCGCCAGCAGCTGGGAGGCGACAGGGGTTATAACTAGTGGCTACACCTTC.

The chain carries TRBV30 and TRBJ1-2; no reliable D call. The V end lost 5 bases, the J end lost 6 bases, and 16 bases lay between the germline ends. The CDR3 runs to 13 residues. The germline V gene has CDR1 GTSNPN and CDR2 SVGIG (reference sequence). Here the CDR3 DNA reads TGTGCCTGGGATGACGGGGAGTCCAATGGCTACACCTTC. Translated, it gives CAWDDGESNGYTF.

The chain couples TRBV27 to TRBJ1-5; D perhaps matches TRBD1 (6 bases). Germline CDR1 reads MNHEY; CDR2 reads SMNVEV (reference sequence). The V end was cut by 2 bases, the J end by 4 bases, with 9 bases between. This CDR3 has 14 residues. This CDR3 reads CASSLRGANQPQHF. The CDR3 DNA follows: TGTGCCAGCAGTTTACGGGGGGCAAATCAGCCCCAGCATTTT.

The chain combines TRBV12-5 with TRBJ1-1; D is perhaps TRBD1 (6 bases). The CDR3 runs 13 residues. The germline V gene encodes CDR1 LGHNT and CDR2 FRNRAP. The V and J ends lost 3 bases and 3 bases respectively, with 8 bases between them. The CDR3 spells CASGFRTDTEAFF. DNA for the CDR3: TGTGCTAGTGGTTTCCGGACAGACACTGAAGCTTTCTTT.

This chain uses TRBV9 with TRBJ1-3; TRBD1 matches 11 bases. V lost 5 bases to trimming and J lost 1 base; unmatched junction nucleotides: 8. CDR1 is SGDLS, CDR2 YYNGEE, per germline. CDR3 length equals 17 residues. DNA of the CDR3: TGTGCCAGCAGTGGACAGGGGGCGACGATTTCTGGAAACACCATATATTTT. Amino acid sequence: CASSGQGATISGNTIYF.

The CDR3 loop reads CASSTGSGSNQPQHF. CDR3 coding DNA: TGTGCCAGCAGCACAGGGTCAGGAAGCAATCAGCCCCAGCATTTT. This chain joins TRBV28 and TRBJ1-5, with a weak D call TRBD1 (6 bases). Trimming pared 6 bases from V and 1 base from J, leaving 13 bases between. The CDR3 runs to 15 residues. Germline CDR1 MDHEN, CDR2 SYDVKM. Drawing the rest from reference TRBV28 and TRBJ1-5, the complete variable domain is DVKVTQSSRYLVKRTGEKVFLECVQDMDHENMFWYRQDPGLGLRLIYFSYDVKMKEKGDIPEGYSVSREKKERFSLILESASTNQTSMYLCASSTGSGSNQPQHFGDGTRLSIL.

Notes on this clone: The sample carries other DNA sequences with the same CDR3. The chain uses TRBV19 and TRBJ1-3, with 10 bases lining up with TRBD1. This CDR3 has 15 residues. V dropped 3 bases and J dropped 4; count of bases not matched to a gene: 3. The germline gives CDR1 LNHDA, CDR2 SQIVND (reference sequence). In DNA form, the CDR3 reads TGTGCCAGTAGTATCGGGACAGGGGCCGGAAACACCATATATTTT. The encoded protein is CASSIGTGAGNTIYF.

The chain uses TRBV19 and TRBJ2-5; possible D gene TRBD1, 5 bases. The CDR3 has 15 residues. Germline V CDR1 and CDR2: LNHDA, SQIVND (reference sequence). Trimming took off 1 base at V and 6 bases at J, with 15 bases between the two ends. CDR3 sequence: CASSIAEAGRKTQYF. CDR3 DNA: TGTGCCAGTAGTATAGCTGAGGCAGGGCGTAAGACCCAGTACTTC.

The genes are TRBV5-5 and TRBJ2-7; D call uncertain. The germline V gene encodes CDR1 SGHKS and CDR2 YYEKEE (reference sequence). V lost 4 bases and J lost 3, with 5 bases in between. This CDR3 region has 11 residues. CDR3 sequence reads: CASSLRYEQYF. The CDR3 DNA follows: TGTGCCAGCAGCCTTCGCTACGAGCAGTACTTC.

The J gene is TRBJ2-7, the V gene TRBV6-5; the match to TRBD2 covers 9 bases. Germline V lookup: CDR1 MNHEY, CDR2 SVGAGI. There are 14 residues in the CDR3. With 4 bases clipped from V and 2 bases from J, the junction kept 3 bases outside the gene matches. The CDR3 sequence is CASSSSGKTYEQYF. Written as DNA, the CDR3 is TGTGCCAGCAGTTCTAGCGGGAAAACCTACGAGCAGTACTTC.

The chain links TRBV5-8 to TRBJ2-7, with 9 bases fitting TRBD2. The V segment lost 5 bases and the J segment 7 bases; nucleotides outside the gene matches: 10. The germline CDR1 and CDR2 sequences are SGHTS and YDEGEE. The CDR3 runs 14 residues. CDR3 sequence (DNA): TGTGCCAGCAGGGGGAGCGGGGGGAGAGGTGAGCAGTACTTC. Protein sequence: CASRGSGGRGEQYF.

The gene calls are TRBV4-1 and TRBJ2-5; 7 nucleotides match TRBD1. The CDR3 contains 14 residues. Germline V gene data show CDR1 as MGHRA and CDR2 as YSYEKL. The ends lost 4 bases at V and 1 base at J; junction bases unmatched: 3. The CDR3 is CASSPGTAQETQYF. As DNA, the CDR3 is TGCGCCAGCAGCCCAGGGACAGCCCAAGAGACCCAGTACTTC.

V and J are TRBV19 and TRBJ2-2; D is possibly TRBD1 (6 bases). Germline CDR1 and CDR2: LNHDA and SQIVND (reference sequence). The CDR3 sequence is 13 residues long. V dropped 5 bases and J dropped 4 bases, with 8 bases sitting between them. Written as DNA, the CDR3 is TGTGCCAGTAGTGGGACAATCACCGGGGAGCTGTTTTTT. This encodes CASSGTITGELFF.

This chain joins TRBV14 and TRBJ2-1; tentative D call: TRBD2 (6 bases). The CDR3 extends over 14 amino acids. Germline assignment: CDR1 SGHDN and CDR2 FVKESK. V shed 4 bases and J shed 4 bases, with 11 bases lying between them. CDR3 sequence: CASSPFGLYNEQFF. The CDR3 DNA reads TGTGCCAGCAGCCCATTCGGACTATACAATGAGCAGTTCTTC.

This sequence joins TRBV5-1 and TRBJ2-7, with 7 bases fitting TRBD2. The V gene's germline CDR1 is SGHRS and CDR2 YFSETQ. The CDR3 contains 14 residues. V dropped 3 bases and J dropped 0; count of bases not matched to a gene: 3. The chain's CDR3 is CASSWGLYSYEQYF. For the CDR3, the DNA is TGCGCCAGCAGCTGGGGACTATACTCCTACGAGCAGTACTTC.

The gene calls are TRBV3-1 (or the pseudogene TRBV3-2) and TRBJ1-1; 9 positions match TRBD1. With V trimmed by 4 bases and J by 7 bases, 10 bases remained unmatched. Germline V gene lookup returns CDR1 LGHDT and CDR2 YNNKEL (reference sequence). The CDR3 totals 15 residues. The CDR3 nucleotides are TGTGCCAGCAGCCCGTCGGACAGGGGCGGGAATGAAGCTTTCTTT. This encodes CASSPSDRGGNEAFF.

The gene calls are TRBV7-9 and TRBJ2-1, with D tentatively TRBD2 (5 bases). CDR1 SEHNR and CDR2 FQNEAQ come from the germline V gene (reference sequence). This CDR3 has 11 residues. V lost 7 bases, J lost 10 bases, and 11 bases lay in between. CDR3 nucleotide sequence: TGTGCCAGCACTCCGGGGAACGAGCAGTTCTTC. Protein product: CASTPGNEQFF.

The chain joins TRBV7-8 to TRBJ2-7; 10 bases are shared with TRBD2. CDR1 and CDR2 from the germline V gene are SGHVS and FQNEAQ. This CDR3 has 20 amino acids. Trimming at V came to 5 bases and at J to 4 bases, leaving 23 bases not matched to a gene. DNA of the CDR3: TGTGCCAGCAGCCCCTCTTTCAGGCTAGCGGGAGCGGGTTTGGGTTACGAGCAGTACTTC. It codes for CASSPSFRLAGAGLGYEQYF.

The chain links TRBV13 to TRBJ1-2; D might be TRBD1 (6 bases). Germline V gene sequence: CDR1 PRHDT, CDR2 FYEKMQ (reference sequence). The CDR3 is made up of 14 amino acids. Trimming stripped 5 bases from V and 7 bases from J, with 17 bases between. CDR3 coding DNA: TGTGCCAGCAGCCCGATGGGACACACTACTGGCTACACCTTC. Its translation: CASSPMGHTTGYTF. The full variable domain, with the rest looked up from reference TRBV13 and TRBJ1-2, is AAGVIQSPRHLIKEKRETATLKCYPIPRHDTVYWYQQGPGQDPQFLISFYEKMQSDKGSIPDRFSAQQFSDYHSELNMSSLELGDSALYFCASSPMGHTTGYTFGSGTRLTVV.

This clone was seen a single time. This CDR3 is CASSLGTEIKPQHF. Written as DNA, the CDR3 is TGTGCCAGCAGCTTAGGAACAGAGATCAAGCCCCAGCATTTT. The chain carries TRBV11-3 and TRBJ1-5, with D unclear. This CDR3 is built from 14 residues. V was trimmed by 1 base and J by 8 bases, leaving 12 bases between them. In germline, CDR1 is SGHNT, CDR2 YENEEA. The variable domain in full, with the rest retrieved from reference TRBV11-3 and TRBJ1-5, is EAGVVQSPRYKIIEKKQPVAFWCNPISGHNTLYWYLQNLGQGPELLIRYENEEAVDDSQLPKDRFSAERLKGVDSTLKIQPAELGDSAVYLCASSLGTEIKPQHFGDGTRLSIL.

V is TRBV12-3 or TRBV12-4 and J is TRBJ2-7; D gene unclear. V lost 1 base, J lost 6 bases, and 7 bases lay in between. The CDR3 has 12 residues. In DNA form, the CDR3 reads TGTGCCAGCAGTTTAGGAGGCAGCGAGCAGTACTTC. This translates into CASSLGGSEQYF.

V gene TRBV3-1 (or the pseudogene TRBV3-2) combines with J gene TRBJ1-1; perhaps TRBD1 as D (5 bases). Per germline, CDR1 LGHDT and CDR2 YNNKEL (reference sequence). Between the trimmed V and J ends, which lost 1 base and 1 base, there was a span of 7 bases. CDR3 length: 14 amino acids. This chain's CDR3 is CASSQGTTNTEAFF. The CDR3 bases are TGTGCCAGCAGCCAAGGGACAACGAACACTGAAGCTTTCTTT.

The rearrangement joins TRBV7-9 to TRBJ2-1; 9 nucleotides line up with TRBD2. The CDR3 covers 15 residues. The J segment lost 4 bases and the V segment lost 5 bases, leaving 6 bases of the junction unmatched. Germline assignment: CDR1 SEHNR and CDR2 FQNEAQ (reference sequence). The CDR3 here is CASSPEAGGYNEQFF. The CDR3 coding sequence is TGTGCCAGCAGCCCGGAAGCGGGAGGATACAATGAGCAGTTCTTC.

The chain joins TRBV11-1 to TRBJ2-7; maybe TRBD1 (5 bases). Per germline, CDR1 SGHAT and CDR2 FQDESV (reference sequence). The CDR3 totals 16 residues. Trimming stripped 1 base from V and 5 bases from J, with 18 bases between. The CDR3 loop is CASSLVVAAGSHEQYF. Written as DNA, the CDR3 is TGTGCCAGCAGCTTAGTGGTGGCGGCAGGGTCTCACGAGCAGTACTTC.

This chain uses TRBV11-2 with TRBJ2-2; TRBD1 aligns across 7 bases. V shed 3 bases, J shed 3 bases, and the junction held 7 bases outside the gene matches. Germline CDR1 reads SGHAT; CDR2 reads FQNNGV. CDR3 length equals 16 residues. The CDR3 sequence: CASSFPRDRYTGELFF. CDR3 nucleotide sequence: TGTGCCAGCAGCTTCCCCCGGGACAGATACACCGGGGAGCTGTTTTTT.

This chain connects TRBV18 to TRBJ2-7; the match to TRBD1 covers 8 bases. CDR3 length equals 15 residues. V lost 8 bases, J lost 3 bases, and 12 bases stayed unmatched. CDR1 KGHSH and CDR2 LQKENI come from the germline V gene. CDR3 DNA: TGTGCCAGCCCTTGGGCGAGTACAGGGGGCTACGAGCAGTACTTC. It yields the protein CASPWASTGGYEQYF. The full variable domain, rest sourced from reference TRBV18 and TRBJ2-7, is NAGVMQNPRHLVRRRGQEARLRCSPMKGHSHVYWYRQLPEEGLKFMVYLQKENIIDESGMPKERFSAEFPKEGPSILRIQQVVRGDSAAYFCASPWASTGGYEQYFGPGTRLTVT.

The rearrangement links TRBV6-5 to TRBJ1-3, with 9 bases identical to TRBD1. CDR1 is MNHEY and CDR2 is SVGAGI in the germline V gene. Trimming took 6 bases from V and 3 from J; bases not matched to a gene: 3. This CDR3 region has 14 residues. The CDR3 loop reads CASRTGGLGNTIYF. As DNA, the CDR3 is TGTGCCAGCAGAACAGGGGGCCTTGGAAACACCATATATTTT.